The T cell receptor (beta chain) under discussion was sequenced for a study of blood T cell repertoires in COVID-19. Study at large: The analysed material was cDNA or gDNA that came from T cells, B-cell-depleted T cells, or PBMCs.

The ends were cut back, 6 bases at V and 1 base at J, with 11 bases in the middle. This CDR3 is built from 14 residues. Germline CDR1 reads SGHTA; CDR2 reads FQGNSA. Seattle's enrolled individuals joined amid active infection and were then monitored longitudinally. How the authors handled the data: Scientists estimated how many nucleated cells there were by amplifying reference gene primers. Data came from immunoSEQ multiplex PCR; TCRdb stores just in-frame clones and leaves some out. The V and J calls and clone size come from that table; D and trimming were worked out from the DNA. The top ten clones hold 6.5% to 9.5% of a sample with some 240,000 clones, 81% of them seen once. This clone showed up just once.

V and J are TRBV7-2 and TRBJ2-3; D not resolved. The TCR was taken from a woman aged 80 or over with COVID-19, enrolled during active disease. Sequencing was carried out using peripheral blood. For the CDR3, the DNA is TGTGCCAGCAGTCCTCGGTTCGGCACAGATACGCAGTATTTT. Protein: CASSPRFGTDTQYF.